Shown below are 32 T cell receptor beta chains from a single sample sequenced in a study of blood T cell repertoires in COVID-19. The data were produced by immunoSEQ multiplex PCR, yet TCRdb's version contains in-frame clones alone and is incomplete. The table shows a few hundred thousand clones, with around 87% occurring only once. The source material was PBMCs or T cells enriched from blood (not recorded which). Every receptor here comes from a woman between 18 and 29 years old who had recovered from COVID-19.

This chain connects TRBV7-6 to TRBJ1-1, with D maybe TRBD1 (5 bases). The CDR3 is 15 residues long. Germline CDR1 is SGHVS and CDR2 is FNYEAQ. V lost 5 bases and J 5 bases, leaving 18 bases between the germline ends. As DNA, the CDR3 is TGTGCCAGCAGCCCCGGAGGGGTTCGGGGGACTGAAGCTTTCTTT. Its protein is CASSPGGVRGTEAFF. Using reference TRBV7-6 and TRBJ1-1 for the parts outside the CDR3, the full variable domain is GAGVSQSPRYKVTKRGQDVALRCDPISGHVSLYWYRQALGQGPEFLTYFNYEAQQDKSGLPNDRFSAERPEGSISTLTIQRTEQRDSAMYRCASSPGGVRGTEAFFGQGTRLTVV.

This clone was counted only a few times. V is TRBV6-4 and J is TRBJ2-1, with 9 bases lining up with TRBD1. The CDR3 is 16 amino acids. Trimming cost V 5 bases and J 1 base; bases outside gene matches: 6. The germline gives CDR1 MRHNA, CDR2 SNTAGT. The CDR3 loop is CASSPTTGGSYNEQFF. CDR3 DNA: TGTGCCAGCAGTCCCACGACAGGGGGGTCCTACAATGAGCAGTTCTTC.

The CDR3 spells CASSYSGALIYF. In DNA, the CDR3 is TGTGCCAGCAGTTACTCAGGGGCCCTGATATATTTT. The rearrangement links TRBV6-5 to TRBJ2-3, with D tentatively TRBD1 (5 bases). The V and J ends lost 0 bases and 15 bases respectively, with 13 bases between them. The CDR3 has 12 residues. Germline values: CDR1 MNHEY, CDR2 SVGAGI.

The V and J genes are TRBV18 and TRBJ1-1; TRBD1 matches 10 bases. Germline-derived CDR1 and CDR2 are KGHSH and LQKENI. Trimming cost V 6 bases and J 7 bases; bases outside gene matches: 11. The length of the CDR3 is 15 residues. This CDR3 is CASSLGQGGALEAFF. In DNA form, the CDR3 reads TGTGCCAGCTCCCTCGGACAGGGGGGAGCCCTTGAAGCTTTCTTT.

This CDR3 is CASGRRVWQPQHF. The CDR3 DNA is TGTGCCAGCGGTAGGAGGGTTTGGCAACCCCAGCATTTT. The chain employs TRBV12-3 or TRBV12-4 and TRBJ1-5; no definite D call. The V gene lost 8 bases and the J gene lost 10 bases, with 18 bases spanning the gap. This CDR3 is built from 13 residues.

J is TRBJ1-4 and V is TRBV19; D unresolved. V was clipped by 1 base and J by 0 bases, with 9 bases between them. The CDR3 sequence is 16 residues long. CDR1 is LNHDA, CDR2 SQIVND, per germline (reference sequence). In DNA, the CDR3 is TGTGCCAGTAGTATAGGCCCCCAGACAACTAATGAAAAACTGTTTTTT. It specifies CASSIGPQTTNEKLFF.

The J gene is TRBJ2-7, the V gene TRBV6-5; TRBD2 matches at 10 bases. V dropped 10 bases and J dropped 1; count of bases not matched to a gene: 7. The CDR3 contains 14 residues. Germline values: CDR1 MNHEY, CDR2 SVGAGI. The CDR3 DNA reads as TGTGCCACTGCAACTAGCGGGGCTTCCTACGAGCAGTACTTC. It translates to CATATSGASYEQYF.

The chain joins TRBV28 to TRBJ1-2, with D uncertain. This CDR3 is built from 13 residues. Germline V gene data show CDR1 as MDHEN and CDR2 as SYDVKM. Trimming removed 2 bases from V and 8 bases from J, with 12 bases in between. This CDR3 is CASSLIQAKGYTF. CDR3 DNA: TGTGCCAGCAGTTTAATCCAGGCAAAGGGCTACACCTTC.

The CDR3 nucleotides read TGCGCCAGCAGCGGGGACAGGGAAGGCGCAGATACGCAGTATTTT. It specifies CASSGDREGADTQYF. The chain uses TRBV5-1 and TRBJ2-3; 9 nucleotides line up with TRBD1. Germline V gene sequence: CDR1 SGHRS, CDR2 YFSETQ. V trimming: 4 bases; J trimming: 4 bases; junction bases outside the gene matches: 7. This CDR3 is 15 amino acids long.

V gene TRBV10-2 combines with J gene TRBJ1-1; D may be TRBD1 (6 bases). This CDR3 region has 14 residues. V was trimmed by 0 bases and J by 5 bases, leaving 10 bases between them. Germline V lookup: CDR1 WSHSY, CDR2 SAAADI. In nucleotides, the CDR3 is TGCGCCAGCAGTGAGTCTAGGGGGTTGACTGAAGCTTTCTTT. It codes for CASSESRGLTEAFF.

This chain uses TRBV6-5 with TRBJ1-2; a weak D match, TRBD1 (6 bases). V was pared by 2 bases and J by 8 bases, with 12 bases between. This CDR3 spans 13 amino acids. Germline CDR1 is MNHEY and CDR2 is SVGAGI. The CDR3 sequence: CASSYQGLGGYTF. In DNA, the CDR3 is TGTGCCAGCAGTTACCAGGGGTTGGGCGGCTACACCTTC.

This sequence joins TRBV7-3 and TRBJ1-6; D gene uncertain. The V end lost 5 bases, the J end lost 8 bases, and 25 bases lay between the germline ends. The CDR3 is 18 amino acids. CDR1 is SGHTA, CDR2 FQGTGA, per germline. CDR3 sequence reads: CASSPTTLSQKSYSPLHF. For the CDR3, the DNA is TGTGCCAGCAGCCCAACTACCCTGTCCCAGAAATCCTATTCACCCCTCCACTTT.

J is TRBJ1-2 and V is TRBV9; D is ambiguous. Germline V gene lookup returns CDR1 SGDLS and CDR2 YYNGEE. V was shortened by 1 base and J by 3 bases, with 13 bases between the two germline ends. The CDR3 length is 15 residues. The CDR3 reads CASSVSINQDYGYTF. The CDR3 nucleotides are TGTGCCAGCAGCGTATCGATTAACCAGGACTATGGCTACACCTTC. The full variable domain, rest sourced from reference TRBV9 and TRBJ1-2, is DSGVTQTPKHLITATGQRVTLRCSPRSGDLSVYWYQQSLDQGLQFLIQYYNGEERAKGNILERFSAQQFPDLHSELNLSSLELGDSALYFCASSVSINQDYGYTFGSGTRLTVV.

A remark on this clone: One junction end disagrees with the germline gene, perhaps due to a read error. The chain is built from TRBV4-1 and TRBJ2-3, with D unclear. CDR1 MGHRA and CDR2 YSYEKL come from the germline V gene. The CDR3 is made up of 13 amino acids. CDR3: CASSQEDTYTQYF. CDR3 nucleotide sequence: TGCGCCAGCAGCCAAGAAGACACATATACGCAGTATTTT.

This rearrangement joins TRBV5-1 to TRBJ2-7, with TRBD1 matching 7 bases. V was pared by 2 bases and J by 6 bases, with 8 bases of the junction left unmatched. The length of the CDR3 is 14 residues. Germline V gives CDR1 SGHRS, CDR2 YFSETQ. The chain's CDR3 is CASSLDRATGEQYF. For the CDR3, the DNA is TGCGCCAGCAGCTTAGACAGGGCGACGGGCGAGCAGTACTTC. Combining the CDR3 with reference TRBV5-1 and TRBJ2-7 gives the whole variable domain KAGVTQTPRYLIKTRGQQVTLSCSPISGHRSVSWYQQTPGQGLQFLFEYFSETQRNKGNFPGRFSGRQFSNSRSEMNVSTLELGDSALYLCASSLDRATGEQYFGPGTRLTVT.

The chain carries TRBV2 and TRBJ1-3, with D perhaps TRBD1 (5 bases). V dropped 7 bases and J dropped 2 bases, with 9 bases sitting between them. The CDR3 is 13 amino acids. CDR1 SNHLY and CDR2 FYNNEI come from the germline V gene. The CDR3 here is CASKKGPGNTIYF. CDR3 nucleotides: TGTGCCAGCAAAAAGGGGCCTGGAAACACCATATATTTT. The whole variable domain, remainder taken from reference TRBV2 and TRBJ1-3, is EPEVTQTPSHQVTQMGQEVILRCVPISNHLYFYWYRQILGQKVEFLVSFYNNEISEKSEIFDDQFSVERPDGSNFTLKIRSTKLEDSAMYFCASKKGPGNTIYFGEGSWLTVV.

The chain uses TRBV6-5 and TRBJ1-2; 8 bases match TRBD1. The trim removed 4 bases at V and 12 bases at J, leaving 10 bases unmatched. Germline lookup yields CDR1 MNHEY and CDR2 SVGAGI. The CDR3 is made up of 13 amino acids. CDR3 sequence reads: CASSSGQARPHTF. The CDR3 DNA reads as TGTGCCAGCAGTTCGGGACAGGCCCGCCCGCACACCTTC.

The chain is built from TRBV10-1 and TRBJ1-5; 7 nucleotides align to TRBD1. Germline assignment: CDR1 WNHNN and CDR2 SYGVQD (reference sequence). The J segment lost 0 bases and the V segment lost 4 bases, leaving 0 bases of the junction unmatched. The CDR3 has 14 residues. The CDR3 reads CASSGDSSNQPQHF. The CDR3 bases are TGCGCCAGCAGTGGGGACAGTAGCAATCAGCCCCAGCATTTT.

The chain combines TRBV28 with TRBJ2-5; tentatively, D is TRBD2 (6 bases). Germline CDR1 reads MDHEN; CDR2 reads SYDVKM. The V and J ends lost 5 bases and 5 bases respectively, with 24 bases between them. This CDR3 contains 17 residues. In nucleotides, the CDR3 is TGTGCCAGCAGTCCGTTTCACGGGGGTAAGACGCGGGAGACCCAGTACTTC. Its protein is CASSPFHGGKTRETQYF.

On this clone itself: An end of the junction does not agree with germline; a read error may underlie this. This chain joins TRBV5-6 and TRBJ1-2, with 8 positions matching TRBD1. Germline lookup yields CDR1 SGHDT and CDR2 YYEEEE. The CDR3 spans 12 residues. CDR3 coding DNA: TGTGCCAGCAGTGCACTGGACAGGGCAGACACATTC. It codes for CASSALDRADTF.

In DNA form, the CDR3 reads TGTGCCAGCTCACCACCGACAGGGGGCTTGGGCACTGAAGCTTTCTTT. Translation: CASSPPTGGLGTEAFF. The rearrangement joins TRBV18 to TRBJ1-1, with 10 nucleotides matching TRBD1. The CDR3 is made up of 16 amino acids. The V and J ends lost 0 bases and 4 bases, in that order; junction bases with no gene match: 5. The V gene's germline CDR1 is KGHSH and CDR2 LQKENI.

The chain uses TRBV12-3 or TRBV12-4 and TRBJ1-6; D ambiguous. Trimming shortened V by 6 bases and J by 6 bases, and 9 bases separated the two germline ends. The CDR3 is 13 amino acids. The CDR3 loop is CASSRDPNSPLHF. CDR3 in DNA: TGTGCCAGCAGCCGGGATCCTAATTCACCCCTCCACTTT.

This chain's CDR3 is CASSLGTGLGEQYF. The CDR3 DNA reads as TGTGCCAGCAGCTTGGGGACAGGGTTGGGCGAGCAGTACTTC. The chain has TRBV5-4 and TRBJ2-7; 8 bases agree with TRBD1. J lost 6 bases, V lost 0 bases, and 5 bases had no gene match. CDR3 length: 14 residues. Looked up from germline, CDR1 is SGHNT and CDR2 is YYREEE (reference sequence).

The genes are TRBV15 and TRBJ1-5; D possibly corresponds to TRBD1 (5 bases). Trimming pared 4 bases from V and 0 bases from J, leaving 10 bases between. Germline assignment: CDR1 LNHNV and CDR2 YYDKDF (reference sequence). The CDR3 covers 15 residues. In DNA form, the CDR3 reads TGTGCCACCAGCACGACAGCTTATAGCAATCAGCCCCAGCATTTT. Its protein is CATSTTAYSNQPQHF.

J is TRBJ1-2 and V is TRBV12-3 or TRBV12-4; D possibly corresponds to TRBD1 (6 bases). Trimming stripped 6 bases from V and 5 bases from J, with 13 bases between. CDR3 length: 13 residues. The CDR3 reads CASRLRGGYGYTF. For the CDR3, the DNA is TGTGCCAGCAGGCTGAGGGGGGGATATGGCTACACCTTC.

The chain employs TRBV6-5 and TRBJ1-1; no definite D call. Germline V gene sequence: CDR1 MNHEY, CDR2 SVGAGI. This CDR3 comprises 12 residues. Trimming shortened V by 9 bases and J by 3 bases, and 11 bases separated the two germline ends. CDR3 sequence reads: CASGSPDTEAFF. The CDR3 coding sequence is TGTGCCAGTGGGAGTCCAGACACTGAAGCTTTCTTT.

The chain is built from TRBV4-2 and TRBJ2-7, with 10 nucleotides matching TRBD1. V trimming: 0 bases; J trimming: 6 bases; junction bases outside the gene matches: 11. Germline CDR1 reads LGHNA; CDR2 reads YNFKEQ. The CDR3 has 17 amino acids. The CDR3 region is CASSQEIGRDRGREQYF. DNA for the CDR3: TGTGCCAGCAGCCAAGAAATCGGTCGGGACAGGGGTCGCGAGCAGTACTTC.

The chain uses TRBV18 and TRBJ1-4; possible D gene TRBD1, 5 bases. The CDR3 loop spans 16 amino acids. V dropped 1 base and J dropped 2 bases, with 11 bases sitting between them. Germline CDR1 and CDR2: KGHSH and LQKENI. The CDR3 is CASSPLQGGTNEKLFF. The CDR3 DNA sequence: TGTGCCAGCTCACCACTGCAGGGAGGGACTAATGAAAAACTGTTTTTT.

This clone was counted a single time. The CDR3, as DNA: TGTGCCAGCAACATGCTTGGACAGGGGGCGAAGCATGAGCAGTTCTTC. Amino acid sequence: CASNMLGQGAKHEQFF. The chain uses TRBV27 and TRBJ2-1; TRBD1 aligns across 11 bases. Germline assignment: CDR1 MNHEY and CDR2 SMNVEV (reference sequence). The CDR3 has 16 residues. V gave up 7 bases and J gave up 8 bases; unmatched junction bases: 13.

The chain couples TRBV7-9 to TRBJ1-1; 9 nucleotides line up with TRBD1. The CDR3 loop spans 16 amino acids. Germline-derived CDR1 and CDR2 are SEHNR and FQNEAQ (reference sequence). V shed 5 bases, J shed 10 bases, and the junction held 17 bases outside the gene matches. The CDR3 DNA sequence: TGTGCCAGCAGCCTAGTGGTTTTACAGGGGGCATCGGTAGCTTTCTTT. Translated, it gives CASSLVVLQGASVAFF.

This chain links TRBV20-1 with TRBJ2-1, with TRBD1 matching 9 bases. From germline, CDR1 is DFQATT and CDR2 SNEGSKA (reference sequence). The CDR3 runs 11 residues. With 5 bases clipped from V and 11 bases from J, the junction kept 4 bases outside the gene matches. The CDR3 DNA reads as TGCAGTGCTTTAACAGGGGGCCAGCAGTTCTTC. It translates to CSALTGGQQFF.

The V and J genes are TRBV9 and TRBJ1-3; D is undetermined. This CDR3 has 15 residues. The ends were cut back, 3 bases at V and 0 bases at J, with 10 bases in the middle. Germline V gene sequence: CDR1 SGDLS, CDR2 YYNGEE. As DNA, the CDR3 is TGTGCCAGCAGCGCCGTTTCGAGCTCTGGAAACACCATATATTTT. Translating it yields CASSAVSSSGNTIYF.